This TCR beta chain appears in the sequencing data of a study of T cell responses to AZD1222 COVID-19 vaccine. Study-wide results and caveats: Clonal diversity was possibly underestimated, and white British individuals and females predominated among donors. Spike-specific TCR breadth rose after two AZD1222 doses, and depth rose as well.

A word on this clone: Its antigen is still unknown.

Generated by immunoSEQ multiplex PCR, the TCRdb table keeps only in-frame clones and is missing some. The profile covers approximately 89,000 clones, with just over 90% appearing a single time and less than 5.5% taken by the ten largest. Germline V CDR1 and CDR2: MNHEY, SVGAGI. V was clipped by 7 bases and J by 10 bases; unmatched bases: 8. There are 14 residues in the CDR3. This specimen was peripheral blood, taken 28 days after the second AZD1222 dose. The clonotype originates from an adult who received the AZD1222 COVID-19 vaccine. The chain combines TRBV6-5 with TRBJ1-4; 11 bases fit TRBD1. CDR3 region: CASTASGQGGKLFF. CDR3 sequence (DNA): TGTGCCAGCACTGCTTCGGGACAGGGGGGAAAACTGTTTTTT.